Listed below are T cell receptor beta chains from one sample, sequenced in a study of T-cell memory formation after mild COVID-19. Each CDR3 protein is one row after TCRdb ran MiXCR on the 5' RACE reads. Found here are 350,000 to 500,000 distinct CDR3 sequences, over 15% of them singletons; the top ten hold about a fifth. The material sequenced was PBMCs or a T cell subset sorted from them (not recorded which). The source is a man aged 18 to 30 who had mild COVID-19 (a few samples of this study predate the infection). Cell type and time point are not known. CDR3s include the opening cysteine and the closing phenylalanine or tryptophan. The D gene is left open where the match is weak. For some rows the clone size is stated as once, few or many, or as a class when expanded; others skip it.

D gene	clone size	V gene	J gene	CDR3 DNA	CDR3 protein
NA	NA	TRBV24-1	TRBJ2-3	TGTGCCACCAGTGATCCCGGACAGTGGGCGATAGATACGCAGTATTTT	CATSDPGQWAIDTQYF
NA	NA	TRBV7-2	TRBJ1-5	TGTGCCAGCAGCCGGTCCCGGGACACGAGCAATCAGCCCCAGCATTTT	CASSRSRDTSNQPQHF
TRBD1	many	TRBV15	TRBJ1-2	TGTGCCACCAGCCGACAGGGTTATGGCTACACCTTC	CATSRQGYGYTF
TRBD2	NA	TRBV10-3	TRBJ2-7	TGTGACATCAGCGGGACTTACGAGCAGTACTTC	CDISGTYEQYF
TRBD2	few	TRBV5-1	TRBJ2-1	TGCGCCAGCAGCTTGACGGAGCGGGGGGGCACTGAGCAGTTCTTC	CASSLTERGGTEQFF
NA	few	TRBV10-3	TRBJ1-3	TGTGCCATCAGTGAGCCATATAAAAATTCCGTCTCTGGAAACACCATATATTTT	CAISEPYKNSVSGNTIYF
NA	few	TRBV6-5	TRBJ2-2	TGTGCCAGCACCCGGGATGCGTCCGGGGAGCTGTTTTTT	CASTRDASGELFF
NA	few	TRBV5-1	TRBJ2-1	TGCGCCAGCAGAGACCGCCCTGACAGGTTCTCCTACAATGAGCAGTTCTTC	CASRDRPDRFSYNEQFF
TRBD2	few	TRBV6-6	TRBJ2-7	TGTGCCAGCAGTTACTCGGGGGGGGTCGCCTACGAGCAGTACTTC	CASSYSGGVAYEQYF
NA	NA	TRBV25-1	TRBJ2-2	TGTGCCAGCAGTGAATCTGGTCCCGGGGAGCTGTTTTTT	CASSESGPGELFF
TRBD1	few	TRBV6-6	TRBJ1-1	TGTGCCAGCAGTTACGCCCGGGACAGGGGGCAAACTGAAGCTTTCTTT	CASSYARDRGQTEAFF
NA	NA	TRBV4-3	TRBJ1-2	TGCGCCAGCAGCCAAGACGGACAGACTAACTATGGCTACACCTTC	CASSQDGQTNYGYTF
NA	NA	TRBV9	TRBJ2-3	TGTGCCAGCAGCCCCCCTGCAACAGATACGCAGTATTTT	CASSPPATDTQYF
TRBD1	NA	TRBV14	TRBJ1-4	TGTGCCAGCAGCCACTCCTCCAGGGGGGCAGGGGAAAAACTGTTTTTT	CASSHSSRGAGEKLFF
NA	few	TRBV6-1	TRBJ2-1	TGTGCCAGCATTAGATCCTACAATGAGCAGTTCTTC	CASIRSYNEQFF
NA	NA	TRBV30	TRBJ1-2	TGTGCCTGGAGTGTACTCATGCCGTCCCGGGGTGGCTACACCTTC	CAWSVLMPSRGGYTF
TRBD1	many	TRBV19	TRBJ1-6	TGTGCCAGTAGCCAGACAGGGGAATCACCCCTCCACTTT	CASSQTGESPLHF
NA	NA	TRBV18	TRBJ2-5	TGTGCCGCAAGCGCGGGACATCCTAGGGAGACCCAGTACTTC	CAASAGHPRETQYF
NA	once	TRBV3-1	TRBJ2-7	TGTGCCAGCAGCCCAGGGACGGACCGTACACAGTACTTC	CASSPGTDRTQYF
TRBD2	NA	TRBV7-8	TRBJ2-5	TGTGCCAGCAGCGAGACTAGCGGGGGTGAAGAGACCCAGTACTTC	CASSETSGGEETQYF
TRBD1	NA	TRBV20-1	TRBJ2-4	TGCAGTGCTAGCTACAGGGGAAGGCAAAACATTCAGTACTTC	CSASYRGRQNIQYF
NA	NA	TRBV5-1	TRBJ1-2	TGCGCCAGCAACCCAGCCGGATGGCCCTATGGCTACACCTTC	CASNPAGWPYGYTF
TRBD1	few	TRBV12-3/TRBV12-4	TRBJ2-5	TGTGCCAGCAGACATAGGGGACAGGGTTGGCAAGAGACCCAGTACTTC	CASRHRGQGWQETQYF
TRBD2	NA	TRBV9	TRBJ2-7	TGTGCCAGCAGCGTAAGCCCGGGGGGCGAGCAGTACTTC	CASSVSPGGEQYF
NA	many	TRBV4-1	TRBJ2-3	TGCGCCAGCAGCCAAGAACAAGGTCCTAGCACAGATACGCAGTATTTT	CASSQEQGPSTDTQYF
NA	NA	TRBV12-3/TRBV12-4	TRBJ1-2	TGTGCCAGCAGCTTGAGGCACCAGATGAATGGCTACACCTTC	CASSLRHQMNGYTF
NA	NA	TRBV7-9	TRBJ1-2	TGTGCCAGCACCCGGGGCCAGGGTACCAATGGCTACACCTTC	CASTRGQGTNGYTF
TRBD1	NA	TRBV2	TRBJ1-1	TGTGCCAGCAGAGGTCAGGGGGCGGCTGAAGCTTTCTTT	CASRGQGAAEAFF
NA	many	TRBV27	TRBJ2-7	TGTGCCAGCAGCCCCCTTTCGGGGAACTACGAGCAGTACTTC	CASSPLSGNYEQYF
NA	NA	TRBV5-1	TRBJ2-6	TGCGCCAGCAGCTTGGATGGCCCCTCTGGGGCCAACGTCCTGACTTTC	CASSLDGPSGANVLTF
NA	NA	TRBV3-1	TRBJ1-2	TGTGCCAGCAGCCCCCAATGGACCGCTCACTATGGCTACACCTTC	CASSPQWTAHYGYTF
NA	NA	TRBV7-3	TRBJ2-6	TGTGCCAGCAGCTTAGGGGTAATCACGTCTGGGGCCAACGTCCTGACTTTC	CASSLGVITSGANVLTF
NA	few	TRBV5-1	TRBJ2-7	TGCGCCAGCAGCTTCGATGGCAGGGACGGGCGCGAGCAGTACTTC	CASSFDGRDGREQYF
TRBD1	NA	TRBV12-3/TRBV12-4	TRBJ1-6	TGTGCCAGCGGTACGGGGACAGGGGGATCACCCCTCCACTTT	CASGTGTGGSPLHF
NA	NA	TRBV12-3/TRBV12-4	TRBJ1-4	TGTGCCAGCAGTTTTGTGGGGATGGCTGAAAAACTGTTTTTT	CASSFVGMAEKLFF
TRBD2	few	TRBV14	TRBJ2-2	TGTGCCAGCAGCCCCCTACTAGCGGGGCTCGGGGAGCTGTTTTTT	CASSPLLAGLGELFF
NA	many	TRBV7-9	TRBJ2-1	TGTGCCAGCAGCCCTGATGACGGGAGATCCTACAATGAGCAGTTCTTC	CASSPDDGRSYNEQFF
NA	few	TRBV7-7	TRBJ2-5	TGTGCTAGCAGCCCAGGGGGGGGGCTCCAAGAGACCCAGTACTTC	CASSPGGGLQETQYF
NA	NA	TRBV7-6	TRBJ1-5	TGTGCCAGCAGCAACAGGGAGAATCAGCCCCAGCATTTT	CASSNRENQPQHF
NA	few	TRBV10-3	TRBJ2-7	TGTGCCATCAGTGGGTCACCGACCCGGGCCAGCTACGAGCAGTACTTC	CAISGSPTRASYEQYF
TRBD2	few	TRBV5-1	TRBJ2-5	TGCGCCAGCAGCGCGGGAGGGGGAGAAGAGACCCAGTACTTC	CASSAGGGEETQYF
NA	NA	TRBV5-6	TRBJ1-2	TGTGCCAGCAGCTTGGGGCAGCCCGGCTACACCTTC	CASSLGQPGYTF
NA	few	TRBV5-4	TRBJ2-1	TGTGCCAGCAGCTTTCTTAACAATGAGCAGTTCTTC	CASSFLNNEQFF
TRBD1	NA	TRBV6-2/TRBV6-3	TRBJ1-1	TGTGCCAGCAGCCCCCCTGGACAGGCTGAGGCTTTCTTT	CASSPPGQAEAFF
TRBD2	NA	TRBV29-1	TRBJ2-1	TGCAGCGTTGAAGCTACGACTAGCGCTTCCTACAATGAGCAGTTCTTC	CSVEATTSASYNEQFF
NA	NA	TRBV7-2	TRBJ1-5	TGTGCCAGCAGCCCAGTCGGGGGGACGCAGCCCCAGCATTTT	CASSPVGGTQPQHF
NA	few	TRBV25-1	TRBJ1-1	TGTGCCAGCAAAGATTCTGCGGACACTGAAGCTTTCTTT	CASKDSADTEAFF
TRBD2	few	TRBV6-5	TRBJ2-4	TGTGCCAGCAGTGAAGCGGGGGGAAACATTCAGTACTTC	CASSEAGGNIQYF